Detailed here is one T cell receptor beta chain. Its antigen is not known. The sample belongs to a study of Ad26.COV2.S vaccination and SARS-CoV-2 variants. Study-wide context: Ad26.COV2.S, an intramuscular injection, was given once or twice 56 days apart.

Regarding treatment: about 20 received Ad26.COV2.S at low or high dose, single or two shots; a few received placebo; per-sample allocation not given. Each sample was drawn 63 days after the first injection (of vaccine or placebo). Regarding the study as a whole: Post-vaccination breadth of spike-specific CD8+ and CD4+ T cell responses was reportedly substantial.

Unmatched junction bases numbered 8, after V lost 1 base and J lost 11 bases. The CDR3 is 15 residues long. Germline values: CDR1 SGHVS, CDR2 FQNEAQ. This table comes from immunoSEQ multiplex PCR, and its TCRdb copy is limited to in-frame clones, with some not included. In the table there are about 440,000 clones, roughly 91% of which are singletons. The chain has TRBV7-8 and TRBJ1-4, with 9 bases aligning to TRBD1. The starting material was peripheral blood, obtained in a trial of Ad26.COV2.S vaccine versus placebo. The receptor was derived from a person aged 18-65 years who received the Ad26.COV2.S COVID-19 vaccine or a placebo. This CDR3 is CASSLDEGQGRKLFF. The DNA of the CDR3 is TGTGCCAGCAGCTTAGATGAGGGACAGGGTCGGAAACTGTTTTTT.